The T cell receptor beta chain under discussion was sequenced for a study of CD8+ T cells in alopecia areata (dated by TCRdb to 2016 to 2019). Study-level background: The treated patients, all with moderate-to-severe alopecia areata, were enrolled in an open-label pilot trial of oral tofacitinib given at 5 to 10 mg twice daily. TCRbeta CDR3 regions were amplified by immunoSEQ multiplex PCR using 35 Vbeta forward and 13 Jbeta reverse primers. Biopsies were taken from tofacitinib-treated patients at baseline and at 4 and 24 weeks of treatment, and a later scalp biopsy was taken in several of the tofacitinib-treated patients. On the human side, TCRbeta sequencing was run on scalp tissue and on sorted CD4+ and CD8+ peripheral blood T cells from healthy controls and from alopecia areata patients with either patchy or totalis/universalis disease. Clonality in the scalp was compared among normal scalp (n=4), patchy alopecia areata scalp (n=8), and alopecia totalis/universalis scalp (n=8). High-throughput TCRbeta sequencing was used to examine T cell clonal expansion in alopecia areata in both the C3H/HeJ mouse model and human patients. Disease severity in treated patients was measured with the SALT score, which quantifies the percentage of affected scalp surface area. Patients stayed on tofacitinib for 6 to 18 months and then had 6 months of follow-up off drug so that delayed response and recurrence could be assessed. RNA was obtained with the PAXgene miRNA kit for fixed scalp, the miRNeasy kit for PBMCs, and the RNeasy kit for mouse skin. On the study overall, not on this receptor specifically: Tofacitinib significantly lowered scalp clonality and the number of expanded CD8+ clones among the top 100 scalp clones. Because the treated cohort was small and had only one nonresponder, larger studies are needed to examine links between baseline CD8+ expansion and response. Many expanded lesional clones were found to persist in scalp and blood during tofacitinib treatment, and relapse after treatment cessation may be partly explained by this persistence. Lesional scalp, especially in alopecia totalis/universalis, showed higher clonality and more expanded CD8+ clones than normal scalp, suggesting antigenic drive. Shared TCR sequences between patients were less evident than in mice, which may be partly attributable to HLA diversity in the patient population. Scalp TCR repertoire analysis is complicated because resident alphabeta T cells in normal human skin are also sequenced, whereas mouse skin is dominated by gammadelta T cells.

CDR1 is given as SNHLY and CDR2 as FYNNEI, both from the germline V gene. V loses 6 bases at its end and J loses 2 bases; junction bases beyond the gene matches: 6. The CDR3 runs 14 amino acids, cysteine and phenylalanine included. Only CDR3 DNA remains: 42 bases, in frame from the first base. The time point tag for this specimen amounts to: around 26 weeks on oral tofacitinib. Sample treatment or condition, as interpreted from the label and publication: oral pan-JAK inhibitor, 5-10 mg twice daily. Lesional scalp punch biopsies and peripheral blood were obtained from alopecia areata patients. PBMCs were isolated by density centrifugation and stained for CD3, CD4 and CD8, after which CD4+ and CD8+ T cells were sorted on a FACSAria. The library was built by means of the immunoSEQ multiplex PCR assay. RNA was extracted from all samples and reverse transcribed into cDNA, which served as template for TCR sequencing. First-strand cDNA was synthesized with SuperScript III using a 2:1 mix of oligo-dT and random hexamers. A synthetic immune receptor repertoire was used to measure amplification bias, and any remaining bias was corrected computationally. The study's own analysis went as follows. Raw reads were preprocessed to remove errors, and CDR3 was defined according to IMGT conventions as the region from the conserved cysteine to phenylalanine. Clonality was calculated as 1 minus Shannon entropy normalized by log2 of the number of productive unique TCRs. Scalp TCRbeta sequences were cross-referenced with sorted blood CD4 and CD8 repertoires so that the CD4 or CD8 identity of scalp clones could be inferred. The table was pulled from immuneACCESS by TCRdb, which kept in-frame rearrangements only. Such tables lose some clones; where checked, under half of the loss comes from unresolved V genes, and the rest has no known cause. D and trimming were read from the DNA, whereas the V and J calls and clone size are those reported in that table. Within this sample are approximately 170,000 clones, with around 59% of them counted one time only. 13% to 15% of the sample goes to the ten largest clones.

Concerning this clone itself: There is no known antigen for this receptor. No base quality values were provided; no much bigger clone lies one nucleotide off.

Material: CD4+ T cells sorted from blood, obtained at week 24, from a patient treated with tofacitinib. The TCR sequence derives from a human donor with alopecia areata. The receptor chain draws on TRBV2 and TRBJ1-2; the junction holds 7 bases that match TRBD1. The CDR3 sequence is CASRRDSGNYGYTF. Here is the DNA: TGTGCCAGCAGGCGGGACAGCGGGAACTATGGCTACACCTTC.